A selection of T cell receptor beta chains follows, all from one sample in a study of cytomegalovirus exposure and HLA in healthy donors. The method was immunoSEQ multiplex PCR; TCRdb's version includes in-frame clones alone and lacks a portion of them. The sample shows 200,000 to 250,000 clones, about 83% of them seen only once. Sequencing was performed on PBMCs. The receptors here all came from a human donor in good health. The CDR3 runs from the conserved cysteine through the conserved F or W. The D gene is left open where the match is weak. Only part of the rows carry a size: once, few, many, or a class if the clone is expanded.

j_gene: TRBJ1-2
abundance: .
d_gene: .
v_gene: TRBV10-3
CDR3aa: CAISARSGGDNYGYTF
CDR3nt: TGTGCCATCAGTGCCCGCAGCGGAGGGGATAACTATGGCTACACCTTC

j_gene: TRBJ1-1
abundance: .
d_gene: .
v_gene: TRBV7-2
CDR3aa: CASSPGGIPTEAFF
CDR3nt: TGTGCCAGCAGCCCTGGGGGCATCCCCACTGAAGCTTTCTTT

j_gene: TRBJ2-1
abundance: .
d_gene: TRBD2
v_gene: TRBV11-2
CDR3aa: CASSRRGLAGKFF
CDR3nt: TGTGCCAGCAGCCGACGGGGACTAGCGGGAAAGTTCTTC

j_gene: TRBJ2-7
abundance: .
d_gene: TRBD1
v_gene: TRBV4-1
CDR3aa: CASSLMPGQGVLSFDYEQYF
CDR3nt: TGCGCCAGCAGCTTAATGCCGGGACAGGGGGTTTTATCATTCGACTACGAGCAGTACTTC

j_gene: TRBJ1-2
abundance: .
d_gene: .
v_gene: TRBV25-1
CDR3aa: CATSGGAKPTNYGYTF
CDR3nt: TGTGCTACATCGGGTGGGGCCAAACCCACTAACTATGGCTACACCTTC

j_gene: TRBJ2-1
abundance: .
d_gene: TRBD2
v_gene: TRBV4-1
CDR3aa: CASSRNTLLAGRDEQFF
CDR3nt: TGCGCCAGCAGCCGAAATACCCTCCTAGCGGGACGGGATGAGCAGTTCTTC

j_gene: TRBJ2-5
abundance: .
d_gene: TRBD2
v_gene: TRBV11-3
CDR3aa: CASSLGSGGSAQETQYF
CDR3nt: TGTGCCAGCAGCTTAGGATCCGGCGGGAGCGCCCAAGAGACCCAGTACTTC

j_gene: TRBJ2-3
abundance: .
d_gene: TRBD2
v_gene: TRBV9
CDR3aa: CASSPAGSTDTQYF
CDR3nt: TGTGCCAGCAGTCCAGCGGGAAGCACAGATACGCAGTATTTT

j_gene: TRBJ2-7
abundance: .
d_gene: TRBD1
v_gene: TRBV5-4
CDR3aa: CASSSSDRGPYEQYF
CDR3nt: TGTGCCAGCAGCTCCTCCGACAGGGGGCCCTACGAGCAGTACTTC

j_gene: TRBJ2-5
abundance: .
d_gene: TRBD2
v_gene: TRBV7-8
CDR3aa: CASSLGGGLAAKETQYF
CDR3nt: TGTGCCAGCAGCTTAGGAGGCGGACTAGCGGCCAAAGAGACCCAGTACTTC

j_gene: TRBJ2-7
abundance: once
d_gene: .
v_gene: TRBV4-3
CDR3aa: CASSQGMVAQKPEQYF
CDR3nt: TGCGCCAGCAGCCAAGGGATGGTAGCTCAAAAGCCCGAGCAGTACTTC

j_gene: TRBJ2-1
abundance: .
d_gene: TRBD2
v_gene: TRBV2
CDR3aa: CASLGAGGLSYNEQFF
CDR3nt: TGTGCCAGCCTGGGGGCGGGAGGACTGTCCTACAATGAGCAGTTCTTC

j_gene: TRBJ2-7
abundance: .
d_gene: TRBD1
v_gene: TRBV19
CDR3aa: CARGGTGGKILWTSAIYEQYF
CDR3nt: TGTGCCAGGGGGGGGACAGGGGGCAAGATCTTATGGACTAGCGCAATTTACGAGCAGTACTTC

j_gene: TRBJ1-3
abundance: .
d_gene: .
v_gene: TRBV18
CDR3aa: CASSLDGDSGNTIYF
CDR3nt: TGTGCCAGCTCACTGGACGGGGACTCTGGAAACACCATATATTTT

j_gene: TRBJ1-3
abundance: .
d_gene: .
v_gene: TRBV30
CDR3aa: CAWSVPISGNTIYF
CDR3nt: TGTGCCTGGAGTGTCCCCATCTCTGGAAACACCATATATTTT

j_gene: TRBJ1-1
abundance: .
d_gene: TRBD1
v_gene: TRBV18
CDR3aa: CASSLSQGAAAEAFF
CDR3nt: TGTGCCAGCTCTCTAAGTCAGGGGGCGGCGGCTGAAGCTTTCTTT

j_gene: TRBJ1-4
abundance: .
d_gene: .
v_gene: TRBV5-1
CDR3aa: CASSSLTNEKLFF
CDR3nt: TGCGCCAGCAGCTCTTTGACTAATGAAAAACTGTTTTTT

j_gene: TRBJ1-5
abundance: .
d_gene: .
v_gene: TRBV7-9
CDR3aa: CASSLPGPGNQPQHF
CDR3nt: TGTGCCAGCAGCTTGCCAGGGCCGGGCAATCAGCCCCAGCATTTT

j_gene: TRBJ2-7
abundance: .
d_gene: TRBD1
v_gene: TRBV7-2
CDR3aa: CASSLGGGQGGYEQYF
CDR3nt: TGTGCCAGCAGCTTAGGAGGGGGACAGGGTGGCTACGAGCAGTACTTC

j_gene: TRBJ2-3
abundance: .
d_gene: .
v_gene: TRBV27
CDR3aa: CASSPPPPRTDTQYF
CDR3nt: TGTGCCAGCAGTCCCCCTCCGCCTAGAACAGATACGCAGTATTTT

j_gene: TRBJ2-1
abundance: .
d_gene: .
v_gene: TRBV9
CDR3aa: CASTPAASYNEQFF
CDR3nt: TGTGCCAGCACTCCAGCGGCTTCCTACAATGAGCAGTTCTTC

j_gene: TRBJ2-3
abundance: many
d_gene: TRBD2
v_gene: TRBV6-1
CDR3aa: CASSGLAGERDTQYF
CDR3nt: TGTGCCAGCAGTGGACTAGCGGGAGAAAGAGATACGCAGTATTTT

j_gene: TRBJ2-7
abundance: .
d_gene: .
v_gene: TRBV6-1
CDR3aa: CASETGQTMDYEQYF
CDR3nt: TGTGCCAGCGAGACCGGACAGACAATGGACTACGAGCAGTACTTC

j_gene: TRBJ2-2
abundance: .
d_gene: TRBD2
v_gene: TRBV7-3
CDR3aa: CASSPGRGGPYTGELFF
CDR3nt: TGTGCCAGCAGCCCGGGTAGGGGAGGGCCGTACACCGGGGAGCTGTTTTTT

j_gene: TRBJ2-7
abundance: .
d_gene: TRBD1
v_gene: TRBV15
CDR3aa: CATSRDSGGSYEQYF
CDR3nt: TGTGCCACCAGCAGAGATTCAGGGGGCTCCTACGAGCAGTACTTC

j_gene: TRBJ2-1
abundance: .
d_gene: TRBD2
v_gene: TRBV28
CDR3aa: CASSFPSGRYSYNEQFF
CDR3nt: TGTGCCAGCAGTTTCCCTAGCGGGCGGTACTCCTACAATGAGCAGTTCTTC

j_gene: TRBJ2-7
abundance: few
d_gene: TRBD2
v_gene: TRBV5-1
CDR3aa: CASSDGLAGSEQYF
CDR3nt: TGCGCCAGCAGCGATGGACTAGCGGGTTCCGAGCAGTACTTC

j_gene: TRBJ2-1
abundance: .
d_gene: .
v_gene: TRBV6-4
CDR3aa: CASSDSKESYNEQFF
CDR3nt: TGTGCCAGCAGTGACTCAAAGGAGAGCTACAATGAGCAGTTCTTC

j_gene: TRBJ1-2
abundance: .
d_gene: .
v_gene: TRBV6-1
CDR3aa: CASVGGGHYGYTF
CDR3nt: TGTGCCAGCGTGGGGGGAGGGCACTATGGCTACACCTTC

j_gene: TRBJ2-3
abundance: .
d_gene: TRBD2
v_gene: TRBV7-7
CDR3aa: CASSLGTSGGTDTQYF
CDR3nt: TGTGCTAGCAGCCTCGGGACTAGCGGGGGCACAGATACGCAGTATTTT

j_gene: TRBJ1-1
abundance: .
d_gene: .
v_gene: TRBV5-5
CDR3aa: CASSLDETEAFF
CDR3nt: TGTGCCAGCAGCTTGGACGAGACTGAAGCTTTCTTT

j_gene: TRBJ2-2
abundance: .
d_gene: TRBD2
v_gene: TRBV6-1
CDR3aa: CASSEEMGLVGWGRDTGELFF
CDR3nt: TGTGCCAGCAGTGAAGAAATGGGACTAGTGGGTTGGGGCCGGGACACCGGGGAGCTGTTTTTT

j_gene: TRBJ2-3
abundance: few
d_gene: TRBD2
v_gene: TRBV12-5
CDR3aa: CASGLRAGVGTGGTDTQYF
CDR3nt: TGTGCTAGTGGTTTACGGGCGGGAGTGGGTACGGGGGGCACAGATACGCAGTATTTT

j_gene: TRBJ1-4
abundance: .
d_gene: .
v_gene: TRBV2
CDR3aa: CASTERETNEKLFF
CDR3nt: TGTGCCAGCACAGAGAGGGAAACTAATGAAAAACTGTTTTTT

j_gene: TRBJ2-7
abundance: .
d_gene: TRBD2
v_gene: TRBV15
CDR3aa: CATSRGGGSSYEQYF
CDR3nt: TGTGCCACCAGCAGAGGTGGCGGGAGCTCCTACGAGCAGTACTTC

j_gene: TRBJ1-4
abundance: once
d_gene: .
v_gene: TRBV7-9
CDR3aa: CASSWRDGEKLFF
CDR3nt: TGTGCCAGCAGCTGGCGGGACGGTGAAAAACTGTTTTTT

j_gene: TRBJ2-1
abundance: .
d_gene: TRBD2
v_gene: TRBV19
CDR3aa: CASSPGLAGVFNEQFF
CDR3nt: TGTGCCAGTAGTCCTGGACTAGCGGGAGTTTTCAATGAGCAGTTCTTC

j_gene: TRBJ2-5
abundance: .
d_gene: TRBD2
v_gene: TRBV29-1
CDR3aa: CSVESPSGVETQYF
CDR3nt: TGCAGCGTTGAGTCCCCTAGCGGGGTAGAGACCCAGTACTTC

j_gene: TRBJ2-1
abundance: .
d_gene: TRBD2
v_gene: TRBV14
CDR3aa: CASSRGRARDEQFF
CDR3nt: TGTGCCAGCAGTCGCGGGAGGGCCAGGGATGAGCAGTTCTTC

j_gene: TRBJ1-1
abundance: .
d_gene: .
v_gene: TRBV20-1
CDR3aa: CSATRQKEAFF
CDR3nt: TGCAGTGCCACCCGCCAGAAGGAAGCTTTCTTT

j_gene: TRBJ2-7
abundance: once
d_gene: .
v_gene: TRBV7-8
CDR3aa: CASSILASGTYEQYF
CDR3nt: TGTGCCAGCAGCATCCTAGCGTCCGGTACCTACGAGCAGTACTTC

j_gene: TRBJ2-1
abundance: .
d_gene: TRBD2
v_gene: TRBV10-3
CDR3aa: CAISESNSSGRAVFF
CDR3nt: TGTGCCATCAGTGAGTCGAATTCTAGCGGGAGGGCCGTTTTCTTC

j_gene: TRBJ2-7
abundance: .
d_gene: .
v_gene: TRBV4-2
CDR3aa: CASSQVAGSRGYEQYF
CDR3nt: TGTGCCAGCAGCCAAGTGGCCGGATCCAGGGGCTACGAGCAGTACTTC

j_gene: TRBJ1-5
abundance: .
d_gene: .
v_gene: TRBV19
CDR3aa: CASSIQGSNQPQHF
CDR3nt: TGTGCCAGTAGTATACAGGGGAGCAATCAGCCCCAGCATTTT

j_gene: TRBJ1-1
abundance: .
d_gene: TRBD1
v_gene: TRBV6-5
CDR3aa: CASSTGGTEAFF
CDR3nt: TGTGCCAGCAGCACAGGGGGCACTGAAGCTTTCTTT

j_gene: TRBJ2-5
abundance: .
d_gene: .
v_gene: TRBV7-9
CDR3aa: CASSKRITQHRDHPQYF
CDR3nt: TGTGCCAGCAGCAAACGTATAACCCAACATCGGGATCACCCTCAGTACTTC

j_gene: TRBJ2-3
abundance: .
d_gene: .
v_gene: TRBV7-3
CDR3aa: CASSHRGRVTDTQYF
CDR3nt: TGTGCCAGCAGCCACCGCGGGCGGGTCACAGATACGCAGTATTTT